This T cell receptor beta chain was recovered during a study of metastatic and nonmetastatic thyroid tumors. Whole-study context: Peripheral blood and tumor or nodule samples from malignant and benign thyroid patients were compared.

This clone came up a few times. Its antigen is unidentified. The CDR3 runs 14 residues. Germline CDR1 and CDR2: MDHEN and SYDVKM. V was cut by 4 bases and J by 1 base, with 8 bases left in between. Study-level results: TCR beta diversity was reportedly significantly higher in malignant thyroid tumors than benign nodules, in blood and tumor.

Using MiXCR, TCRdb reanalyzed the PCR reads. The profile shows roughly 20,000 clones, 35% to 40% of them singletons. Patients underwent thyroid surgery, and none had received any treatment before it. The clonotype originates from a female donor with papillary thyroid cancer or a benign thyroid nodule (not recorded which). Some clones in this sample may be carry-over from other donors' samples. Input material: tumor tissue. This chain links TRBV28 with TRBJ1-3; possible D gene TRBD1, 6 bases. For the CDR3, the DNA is TGTGCCAGCAGTTACAGGGTATCTGGAAACACCATATATTTT. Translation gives CASSYRVSGNTIYF.